This TCR beta chain was recorded in a study of post-analysis software for immune sequencing data. Study outcomes and limitations: Normalized Chao1 diversity was significantly lower in multiple sclerosis patients than in controls. Same-batch preparations were strongly co-clustered by F measure. The five TRBV segments detected at higher frequency in patients than in controls included TRBV5-6, TRBV5-1 and TRBV20-1.

Prepared libraries of TCR beta cDNA carried unique molecular identifiers. Each batch of about 1 to 11 million T cells produced roughly 0.5 million cDNA molecules. MiXCR was run by TCRdb on the PCR reads, yielding one entry per CDR3 protein. The data hold 750,000 to 900,000 distinct CDR3 sequences, with 46% observed a single time. Only a few counts were recorded for this clonotype. What it recognizes is unknown. The CDR3 covers 13 residues. Sequencing used blood. The rearrangement links TRBV12-3 or TRBV12-4 to TRBJ2-4, with no clear D. The J call is doubtful: the DNA matches TRBJ2-5 better. This clonotype originated in a girl aged 5 to 17 with multiple sclerosis. Here the CDR3 reads CASSPDDRETQYF. The CDR3, as DNA: TGTGCCAGCAGCCCGGACGACCGGGAGACCCAGTACTTC.